The next 7 T cell receptor beta chains were all read from a single sample in a study of cytomegalovirus exposure and HLA in healthy donors. 13 Jbeta primers and 60 Vbeta primers were used for the PCR. TCRdb's table, derived via immunoSEQ multiplex PCR, lists solely in-frame clones and lacks some. This sample has roughly 250,000 clones, with 72% found just once. Sequenced material: PBMCs. Receptor source: a female donor in good health and CMV-seronegative.

The V call is TRBV25-1, the J call TRBJ1-5; TRBD1 matches at 12 bases. Looked up from germline, CDR1 is MGHDK and CDR2 is SYGVNS. This CDR3 spans 15 amino acids. V gave up 3 bases and J gave up 12 bases; unmatched junction bases: 9. The CDR3 DNA follows: TGTGCCAGCAGTGATGTAGGGACAGGGGGCTTGGTCCAGCATTTT. Translation gives CASSDVGTGGLVQHF. Combining the CDR3 with reference TRBV25-1 and TRBJ1-5 gives the whole variable domain EADIYQTPRYLVIGTGKKITLECSQTMGHDKMYWYQQDPGMELHLIHYSYGVNSTEKGDLSSESTVSRIRTEHFPLTLESARPSHTSQYLCASSDVGTGGLVQHFGDGTRLSIL.

This rearrangement joins TRBV10-1 to TRBJ2-3; 11 bases agree with TRBD2. Germline-derived CDR1 and CDR2 are WNHNN and SYGVQD (reference sequence). J lost 5 bases, V lost 3 bases, and 1 base had no gene match. The CDR3 covers 14 residues. CDR3 DNA: TGCGCCAGCAGTGATAGCGGGAGGGAAGATACGCAGTATTTT. This encodes CASSDSGREDTQYF.

The chain uses TRBV9 and TRBJ1-1; maybe TRBD1 (5 bases). Germline V lookup: CDR1 SGDLS, CDR2 YYNGEE. V was cut by 0 bases and J by 7 bases, with 16 bases left in between. The CDR3 extends over 15 amino acids. The CDR3 DNA is TGTGCCAGCAGCGTAGATTCGCGTTTAGGGGATGAAGCTTTCTTT. Amino acid sequence: CASSVDSRLGDEAFF.

The genes are TRBV5-1 and TRBJ2-2, with D possibly TRBD2 on 7 matching bases. Per germline, CDR1 SGHRS and CDR2 YFSETQ. The CDR3 loop spans 15 amino acids. Trimming cost V 7 bases and J 6 bases, with 19 bases left between them. The CDR3 is CASVLYAGAPGELFF. The CDR3 DNA sequence: TGCGCCAGCGTCCTTTATGCGGGGGCCCCCGGGGAGCTGTTTTTT.

This clone was counted between two and nine times. The rearrangement uses TRBV11-2 and TRBJ1-1; D remains ambiguous. With 1 base removed from V and 4 bases from J, the gap between germline ends came to 13 bases. CDR3 size: 15 residues. Germline assignment: CDR1 SGHAT and CDR2 FQNNGV. The CDR3 DNA is TGTGCCAGCAGCTTAGGGTTTCCGGGAGGCACTGAAGCTTTCTTT. This sequence encodes CASSLGFPGGTEAFF. The variable domain in full, completed from reference TRBV11-2 and TRBJ1-1, reads EAGVAQSPRYKIIEKRQSVAFWCNPISGHATLYWYQQILGQGPKLLIQFQNNGVVDDSQLPKDRFSAERLKGVDSTLKIQPAKLEDSAVYLCASSLGFPGGTEAFFGQGTRLTVV.

This chain links TRBV5-1 with TRBJ2-1; 12 nucleotides agree with TRBD2. With V trimmed by 1 base and J by 7 bases, 0 bases remained unmatched. This CDR3 is 14 amino acids long. CDR1 is SGHRS and CDR2 is YFSETQ in the germline V gene. The CDR3 sequence is CASSLTSGGNEQFF. The CDR3 nucleotides read TGCGCCAGCAGCTTGACTAGCGGGGGGAATGAGCAGTTCTTC.

V usage is TRBV27 and J usage is TRBJ1-2; 9 bases are a match to TRBD1. This CDR3 is 15 amino acids long. V was pared by 3 bases and J by 3 bases, with 5 bases of the junction left unmatched. The germline CDR1 and CDR2 sequences are MNHEY and SMNVEV (reference sequence). The DNA for the CDR3 is TGTGCCAGCAGTTTCAGGAGGACAGGGGACTATGGCTACACCTTC. It translates to CASSFRRTGDYGYTF.